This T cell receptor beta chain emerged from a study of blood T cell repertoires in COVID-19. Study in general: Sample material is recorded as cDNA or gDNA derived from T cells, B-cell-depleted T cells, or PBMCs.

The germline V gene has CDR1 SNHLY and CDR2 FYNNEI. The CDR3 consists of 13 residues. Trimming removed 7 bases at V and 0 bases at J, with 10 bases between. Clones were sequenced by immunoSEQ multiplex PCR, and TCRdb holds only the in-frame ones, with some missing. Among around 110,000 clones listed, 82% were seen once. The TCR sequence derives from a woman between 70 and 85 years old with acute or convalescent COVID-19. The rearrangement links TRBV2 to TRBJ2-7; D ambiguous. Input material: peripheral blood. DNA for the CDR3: TGTGCCAGCAAGGTGGCGGACTCCTACGAGCAGTACTTC. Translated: CASKVADSYEQYF. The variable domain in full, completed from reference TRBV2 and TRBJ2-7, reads EPEVTQTPSHQVTQMGQEVILRCVPISNHLYFYWYRQILGQKVEFLVSFYNNEISEKSEIFDDQFSVERPDGSNFTLKIRSTKLEDSAMYFCASKVADSYEQYFGPGTRLTVT.